Shown below are 2 T cell receptor beta chains from a single sample sequenced in a study of blood T cells in healthy people across ages. PCR was performed a second time for about 7 to 12 cycles using a sample-barcoded 5' primer and a J-beta primer mix. One entry per CDR3 protein, called by TCRdb with MiXCR from the 5' RACE reads. The sample includes 500,000 to 650,000 distinct CDR3 sequences, about 27% of them seen just once. These same records also appear under a second study, on T cells of mothers and their children.

The sequencing input was blood. The receptor source for this set is a boy between 2 and 10 years old in good health.

This clonotype was found a few times. The CDR3 spells CSATRGASPLHF. The CDR3 DNA is TGCAGTGCTACCAGGGGCGCTTCACCCCTCCACTTT. The J gene is TRBJ1-6, the V gene TRBV20-1; D may be TRBD1 (6 bases). The CDR3 is 12 residues long. The V gene lost 4 bases and the J gene lost 9 bases, with 10 bases spanning the gap. The germline V gene encodes CDR1 DFQATT and CDR2 SNEGSKA (reference sequence).

The gene calls are TRBV6-6 and TRBJ2-5; TRBD2 matches at 7 bases. Germline values: CDR1 MNHNY, CDR2 SVGAGI (reference sequence). The trim removed 4 bases at V and 5 bases at J, leaving 10 bases unmatched. This CDR3 has 15 residues. The CDR3: CASSWTGGSFETQYF. The CDR3 DNA reads as TGTGCCAGCAGTTGGACTGGCGGGAGCTTCGAGACCCAGTACTTC.